The 27 T cell receptor beta chains below all came from one sample that was sequenced in a study of cytomegalovirus exposure and HLA in healthy donors. Vbeta (60) and Jbeta (13) primers were used in the PCR. Sequencing was performed with immunoSEQ multiplex PCR; in TCRdb, only in-frame clones are kept and a portion is missing. The sample records about 190,000 clones, under 80% being singletons. The material sequenced was PBMCs. The source is a man aged 25 to 40 in good health and CMV-seropositive.

V and J are TRBV7-2 and TRBJ2-5; 12 nucleotides line up with TRBD2. CDR3 length: 14 amino acids. J was trimmed by 7 bases and V by 6 bases; bases with no gene match: 6. Germline CDR1 and CDR2: SGHTA and FQGNSA. The CDR3 is CASSPLGLAGTQYF. The CDR3 DNA reads as TGTGCCAGCAGTCCGCTGGGACTAGCGGGGACCCAGTACTTC.

The chain is built from TRBV5-1 and TRBJ2-1; TRBD2 agrees at 10 bases. Germline V lookup: CDR1 SGHRS, CDR2 YFSETQ. V shed 4 bases and J 4 bases; nucleotides not matched to a gene: 5. This CDR3 has 15 amino acids. The DNA for the CDR3 is TGCGCCAGCAGCCGGATTAGCGGGGGGTACAATGAGCAGTTCTTC. Protein: CASSRISGGYNEQFF.

The V gene is TRBV27, the J gene TRBJ1-3; D gene ambiguous. Germline V CDR1 and CDR2: MNHEY, SMNVEV (reference sequence). Trimming took off 5 bases at V and 0 bases at J, with 8 bases between the two ends. The CDR3 has 14 amino acids. For the CDR3, the DNA is TGTGCCAGCAGTCCTCAGATCTCTGGAAACACCATATATTTT. This codes for CASSPQISGNTIYF.

The V gene is TRBV9, the J gene TRBJ1-3; a possible D gene is TRBD1 (5 bases). Per the germline V gene, CDR1 is SGDLS and CDR2 is YYNGEE. Trimming shortened V by 3 bases and J by 0 bases, and 16 bases separated the two germline ends. The CDR3 runs 17 residues. CDR3 sequence: CASSAQTRAYSGNTIYF. In DNA form, the CDR3 reads TGTGCCAGCAGCGCCCAGACCAGGGCCTACTCTGGAAACACCATATATTTT.

V is TRBV27 and J is TRBJ2-7; 7 bases are a match to TRBD2. The CDR3 covers 18 residues. V dropped 3 bases and J dropped 2; count of bases not matched to a gene: 16. Germline CDR1 is MNHEY and CDR2 is SMNVEV (reference sequence). This CDR3 is CASSFGASGQWETYEQYF. The CDR3 region has the DNA TGTGCCAGCAGTTTCGGGGCTAGCGGCCAGTGGGAGACCTACGAGCAGTACTTC.

Turning to this clone: Additional DNA sequences in this sample encode the identical CDR3. The chain couples TRBV6-5 to TRBJ2-1, with 9 bases aligning to TRBD1. Germline V lookup: CDR1 MNHEY, CDR2 SVGAGI. The CDR3 contains 15 residues. V gave up 6 bases and J gave up 4 bases; unmatched junction bases: 7. The CDR3 loop is CASSPGTGTYNEQFF. The CDR3 nucleotides read TGTGCCAGCAGCCCCGGGACAGGGACTTACAATGAGCAGTTCTTC.

The rearrangement joins TRBV15 to TRBJ2-2, with TRBD2 matching 9 bases. This CDR3 spans 16 amino acids. Germline V CDR1 and CDR2: LNHNV, YYDKDF (reference sequence). The junction had 7 bases not matched to a gene; V was cut back by 0 bases and J by 8 bases. The CDR3 loop is CATSRDILAGSGELFF. CDR3 in DNA: TGTGCCACCAGCAGAGATATCCTAGCGGGATCTGGGGAGCTGTTTTTT.

This chain uses TRBV6-5 with TRBJ1-1, with unresolved D. Germline CDR1 is MNHEY and CDR2 is SVGAGI. The CDR3 is 14 residues long. Trimming removed 6 bases from V and 3 bases from J, with 14 bases in between. This CDR3 reads CASRPYLRDTEAFF. The CDR3 DNA sequence: TGTGCCAGCAGGCCCTATTTGCGGGACACTGAAGCTTTCTTT.

The chain couples TRBV19 to TRBJ2-3; the match to TRBD2 covers 9 bases. Trimming removed 5 bases from V and 2 bases from J; junction bases left unmatched: 8. The length of the CDR3 is 16 residues. The V gene's germline CDR1 is LNHDA and CDR2 SQIVND (reference sequence). The CDR3 DNA is TGTGCCAGTAGTGTCGGACTAGCGAGCTTCACAGATACGCAGTATTTT. Protein: CASSVGLASFTDTQYF.

The chain employs TRBV5-4 and TRBJ2-7; 7 bases line up with TRBD1. The trim removed 4 bases at V and 2 bases at J, leaving 3 bases unmatched. Looked up from germline, CDR1 is SGHNT and CDR2 is YYREEE (reference sequence). The CDR3 is 13 amino acids. CDR3 sequence: CASSPGQTYEQYF. Here the CDR3 DNA reads TGTGCCAGCAGCCCGGGACAGACCTACGAGCAGTACTTC.

The chain joins TRBV5-4 to TRBJ2-2; 7 positions match TRBD2. V trimming: 6 bases; J trimming: 0 bases; junction bases outside the gene matches: 11. The CDR3 length is 17 residues. CDR1 and CDR2 from the germline V gene are SGHNT and YYREEE (reference sequence). The CDR3 loop reads CASTLRGGGPNTGELFF. The CDR3 region has the DNA TGTGCCAGCACCCTACGCGGCGGGGGTCCGAACACCGGGGAGCTGTTTTTT.

This sequence joins TRBV5-1 and TRBJ1-1, with a tentative D call TRBD1 (5 bases). Germline CDR1 and CDR2: SGHRS and YFSETQ. The ends were cut back, 3 bases at V and 6 bases at J, with 15 bases in the middle. This CDR3 region has 14 residues. The CDR3 protein is CASSSPGGRAEAFF. Here the CDR3 DNA reads TGCGCCAGCAGCTCCCCGGGGGGTAGGGCTGAAGCTTTCTTT. Full variable domain (rest looked up from reference TRBV5-1 and TRBJ1-1): KAGVTQTPRYLIKTRGQQVTLSCSPISGHRSVSWYQQTPGQGLQFLFEYFSETQRNKGNFPGRFSGRQFSNSRSEMNVSTLELGDSALYLCASSSPGGRAEAFFGQGTRLTVV.

The rearrangement links TRBV5-1 to TRBJ1-1; D uncertain. In germline, CDR1 is SGHRS, CDR2 YFSETQ. V gave up 0 bases and J gave up 1 base, with 13 bases separating them. This CDR3 contains 16 residues. Here the CDR3 reads CASSLVRSSGNTEAFF. The CDR3 nucleotides read TGCGCCAGCAGCTTGGTACGATCCTCGGGGAACACTGAAGCTTTCTTT.

This clone was counted a few times. A junction boundary mismatches the germline segment, possibly from a read error. The J gene is TRBJ1-2, the V gene TRBV7-7, with 10 bases identical to TRBD1. This CDR3 contains 18 residues. Per the germline V gene, CDR1 is SSHAT and CDR2 is FNYEAQ (reference sequence). CDR3 bases: TGTGCTAGCAGTTTCACCCCGGTGGACAGGGGGGCTTTCTATGGCTACACCTTC. Residues: CASSFTPVDRGAFYGYTF.

The V call is TRBV4-1, the J call TRBJ1-5; no definite D call. Germline CDR1 reads MGHRA; CDR2 reads YSYEKL. V dropped 0 bases and J dropped 2 bases, with 11 bases sitting between them. The CDR3 contains 16 residues. CDR3 protein: CASSQDGLGGNQPQHF. The CDR3 DNA reads as TGCGCCAGCAGCCAAGACGGCCTCGGGGGCAATCAGCCCCAGCATTTT.

This chain connects TRBV5-6 to TRBJ2-1, with D hard to call. Trimming shortened V by 1 base and J by 6 bases, and 5 bases separated the two germline ends. The V gene's germline CDR1 is SGHDT and CDR2 YYEEEE. This CDR3 region has 12 residues. CDR3 coding DNA: TGTGCCAGCAGCTTGTATCGCAATGAGCAGTTCTTC. It codes for CASSLYRNEQFF.

This sequence joins TRBV5-6 and TRBJ2-5; maybe TRBD1 (5 bases). Trimming shortened V by 4 bases and J by 1 base, and 14 bases separated the two germline ends. The germline CDR1 and CDR2 sequences are SGHDT and YYEEEE. The CDR3 runs 15 residues. CDR3 protein: CASSPPLGAQETQYF. CDR3 nucleotide sequence: TGTGCCAGCAGCCCGCCCTTAGGGGCCCAAGAGACCCAGTACTTC.

The genes are TRBV18 and TRBJ2-1, with 9 bases matching TRBD1. The CDR3 covers 15 residues. The V and J ends lost 3 bases and 7 bases, in that order; junction bases with no gene match: 7. CDR1 is KGHSH and CDR2 is LQKENI in the germline V gene. The DNA for the CDR3 is TGTGCCAGCTCACCTTACACACAGGGGGCAAATGAGCAGTTCTTC. It encodes CASSPYTQGANEQFF.

The rearrangement uses TRBV2 and TRBJ2-3; TRBD1 matches 8 bases. The CDR3 spans 14 residues. Trimming removed 6 bases from V and 3 bases from J; junction bases left unmatched: 5. In germline, CDR1 is SNHLY, CDR2 FYNNEI. The DNA for the CDR3 is TGTGCCAGCAGGCAGGGGGCGGGAACAGATACGCAGTATTTT. It yields the protein CASRQGAGTDTQYF.

J is TRBJ2-7 and V is TRBV4-2; the match to TRBD2 covers 7 bases. V gave up 4 bases and J gave up 2 bases; unmatched junction bases: 8. CDR1 and CDR2 from the germline V gene are LGHNA and YNFKEQ. The CDR3 consists of 15 residues. The CDR3 region is CASSPSGGSAYEQYF. CDR3 nucleotides: TGTGCCAGCAGCCCTTCCGGCGGGAGCGCCTACGAGCAGTACTTC.

This chain connects TRBV6-5 to TRBJ2-2; TRBD1 matches at 8 bases. The CDR3 consists of 15 residues. Trimming took 6 bases from V and 7 from J; bases not matched to a gene: 10. Germline loops: CDR1 MNHEY, CDR2 SVGAGI. The CDR3 is CASSRTGSLVGELFF. The CDR3 bases are TGTGCCAGCAGCCGGACAGGGAGTCTAGTCGGGGAGCTGTTTTTT.

The rearrangement uses TRBV9 and TRBJ2-2, with 10 bases that match TRBD1. The CDR3 consists of 15 residues. Trimming removed 3 bases from V and 3 bases from J; junction bases left unmatched: 2. Germline-derived CDR1 and CDR2 are SGDLS and YYNGEE. CDR3 in DNA: TGTGCCAGCAGCGGGGACAGGGGTCACACCGGGGAGCTGTTTTTT. This encodes CASSGDRGHTGELFF.

The chain has TRBV5-1 and TRBJ2-5, with TRBD2 identical over 15 bases. Germline assignment: CDR1 SGHRS and CDR2 YFSETQ. The CDR3 totals 16 residues. J lost 4 bases, V lost 4 bases, and 5 bases had no gene match. In DNA form, the CDR3 reads TGCGCCAGCAGCAAGGGACTAGCGGGAGGAGTAGAGACCCAGTACTTC. It codes for CASSKGLAGGVETQYF.

The chain couples TRBV4-1 to TRBJ2-2; possible D gene TRBD2, 5 bases. This CDR3 has 13 residues. The germline CDR1 and CDR2 sequences are MGHRA and YSYEKL. With 6 bases removed from V and 5 bases from J, the gap between germline ends came to 10 bases. CDR3 sequence: CASSPGSTGELFF. The CDR3 bases are TGCGCCAGCAGTCCGGGGTCTACCGGGGAGCTGTTTTTT.

The genes are TRBV4-1 and TRBJ1-5, with D possibly matching TRBD1 (5 bases). The CDR3 loop spans 16 amino acids. The germline CDR1 and CDR2 sequences are MGHRA and YSYEKL. V lost 1 base and J lost 6, with 16 bases in between. Here the CDR3 DNA reads TGCGCCAGCAGCCAAGGGCGTCAAGGGGTGGGTCAGCCCCAGCATTTT. This encodes CASSQGRQGVGQPQHF.

This clone was counted a single time. The chain's CDR3 is CASKGGAVGNEQYF. In DNA form, the CDR3 reads TGTGCCAGCAAGGGCGGCGCCGTCGGGAACGAGCAGTACTTC. The gene calls are TRBV6-5 and TRBJ2-7; maybe TRBD2 (5 bases). From germline, CDR1 is MNHEY and CDR2 SVGAGI. Trimming shortened V by 7 bases and J by 5 bases, and 18 bases separated the two germline ends. The CDR3 covers 14 residues.

A remark on this clone: An end of the junction does not agree with germline; a read error may underlie this. The identical CDR3 is also encoded by other nucleotide sequences in the sample. This chain uses TRBV6-1 with TRBJ1-6, with 10 bases that match TRBD1. The CDR3 extends over 15 amino acids. CDR1 and CDR2 (germline): MNHNS, SASEGT. This chain's CDR3 is CASSVGQGKNSPLHF. In DNA, the CDR3 is TGTGCCAGCAGTGTGGGACAGGGGAAGAATTCCCCCCTCCACTTT.